The 29 T cell receptor beta chains below come from one sample, sequenced in a study of Graves' ophthalmopathy and Graves' hyperthyroidism. Using RNA transcripts, the TCR beta CDR3 regions were amplified. First-round RT-PCR with HTBI primers preceded a second-round multiplex PCR. A single record per CDR3 protein comes from TCRdb applying MiXCR to the multiplex PCR reads. The repertoire holds hundreds of thousands of distinct CDR3 sequences, with about 21% as singletons. What was sequenced was peripheral blood. These receptors were obtained from a woman aged 18 to 35 with stable Graves' hyperthyroidism.

This clonotype has at least ten counts. The genes are TRBV5-1 and TRBJ2-7; 11 bases line up with TRBD1. V was clipped by 3 bases and J by 0 bases; unmatched bases: 5. Germline lookup yields CDR1 SGHRS and CDR2 YFSETQ. The CDR3 covers 16 residues. The CDR3 region is CASSSGQGGSSYEQYF. DNA for the CDR3: TGCGCCAGCAGCTCGGGACAGGGGGGAAGCTCCTACGAGCAGTACTTC.

The chain has TRBV6-1 and TRBJ1-2; D call uncertain. V was shortened by 1 base and J by 0 bases, with 9 bases between the two germline ends. The germline CDR1 and CDR2 sequences are MNHNS and SASEGT. The CDR3 covers 15 residues. CDR3 amino acids: CASSEVAGPNYGYTF. The CDR3 nucleotides read TGTGCCAGCAGTGAAGTGGCAGGACCTAACTATGGCTACACCTTC.

The table lists this clonotype with many counts. The V gene is TRBV6-5, the J gene TRBJ1-1, with D possibly TRBD1 on 6 matching bases. This CDR3 comprises 14 residues. V was clipped by 0 bases and J by 4 bases, with 9 bases between them. CDR1 and CDR2 (germline): MNHEY, SVGAGI. CDR3 amino acids: CASSYSTGATEAFF. The CDR3 DNA sequence: TGTGCCAGCAGTTACTCGACGGGGGCCACTGAAGCTTTCTTT.

This clonotype was detected ten times or more. This chain links TRBV28 with TRBJ2-5; D not resolved. With 5 bases removed from V and 0 bases from J, the gap between germline ends came to 13 bases. The CDR3 extends over 15 amino acids. CDR1 and CDR2 from the germline V gene are MDHEN and SYDVKM. The CDR3 DNA sequence: TGTGCCAGCAGTCCCCGACTGGCCTACCAAGAGACCCAGTACTTC. Protein sequence: CASSPRLAYQETQYF.

Concerning this clonotype itself: This may arise from a read error, as a much more abundant clone is one base away. The chain combines TRBV10-3 with TRBJ2-7; the D gene is possibly TRBD2 (6 bases). The CDR3 runs to 14 residues. Germline-derived CDR1 and CDR2 are ENHRY and SYGVKD. Between the trimmed V and J ends, which lost 1 base and 6 bases, there was a span of 13 bases. Here the CDR3 DNA reads TGTGCCATCAGTGAGTTAGTCTACGGGGGCGAGCAGTACTTC. Protein: CAISELVYGGEQYF.

This chain links TRBV19 with TRBJ2-7; D may be TRBD1 or TRBD2 (6 bases each). The germline V gene encodes CDR1 LNHDA and CDR2 SQIVND (reference sequence). This CDR3 region has 16 residues. Trimming cost V 1 base and J 2 bases, with 15 bases left between them. The CDR3 region has the DNA TGTGCCAGTAGTATAGTCGGGAAAGGGGGGACCTACGAGCAGTACTTC. Its protein product is CASSIVGKGGTYEQYF.

The chain recombines TRBV20-1 with TRBJ2-7; perhaps D is TRBD1 or TRBD2 (5 bases each). Germline V gives CDR1 DFQATT, CDR2 SNEGSKA (reference sequence). Trimming removed 5 bases from V and 5 bases from J, with 31 bases in between. The CDR3 extends over 18 amino acids. This CDR3 reads CSAHTAGTLGPTWDEQYF. The CDR3, as DNA: TGCAGTGCTCATACCGCCGGGACCCTTGGGCCTACTTGGGACGAGCAGTACTTC.

This clonotype appeared many times. The gene calls are TRBV2 and TRBJ2-2; tentatively, D is TRBD1 (6 bases). V was cut by 4 bases and J by 5 bases, with 11 bases left in between. CDR1 SNHLY and CDR2 FYNNEI come from the germline V gene. CDR3 length: 14 residues. The CDR3 sequence is CASSGETGTGELFF. CDR3 nucleotide sequence: TGTGCCAGCAGTGGAGAGACAGGAACCGGGGAGCTGTTTTTT.

This chain's CDR3 is CASSSTGMGTGELFF. Here the CDR3 DNA reads TGTGCCAGCAGTTCGACAGGGATGGGAACCGGGGAGCTGTTTTTT. V is TRBV28 and J is TRBJ2-2, with 7 bases matching TRBD1. Looked up from germline, CDR1 is MDHEN and CDR2 is SYDVKM. V lost 4 bases to trimming and J lost 5 bases; unmatched junction nucleotides: 7. This CDR3 comprises 15 residues.

In its sample, this clonotype was seen many times. This chain joins TRBV20-1 and TRBJ2-7; weak D call: TRBD2 (6 bases). V was clipped by 3 bases and J by 4 bases, with 13 bases between them. The germline gives CDR1 DFQATT, CDR2 SNEGSKA (reference sequence). This CDR3 is built from 13 residues. The CDR3 protein is CSASSVAEYEQYF. The CDR3 coding sequence is TGCAGTGCTAGTTCCGTAGCGGAATACGAGCAGTACTTC.

This clonotype was counted ten times or more. The chain employs TRBV29-1 and TRBJ2-7, with 12 bases aligning to TRBD1. V shed 6 bases, J shed 6 bases, and the junction held 9 bases outside the gene matches. The CDR3 is made up of 14 amino acids. Germline CDR1 is SQVTM and CDR2 is ANQGSEA. The CDR3 is CSVGGDRGRIEQYF. The CDR3, as DNA: TGCAGCGTGGGCGGGGACAGGGGGCGCATCGAGCAGTACTTC.

The CDR3 loop reads CASSSGHLSYGYTF. The DNA of the CDR3 is TGTGCCAGCAGCTCTGGACACCTTAGCTATGGCTACACCTTC. The rearrangement links TRBV27 to TRBJ1-2; possibly TRBD1 for D (5 bases). The germline gives CDR1 MNHEY, CDR2 SMNVEV (reference sequence). Deletions cut 6 bases from V and 4 bases from J, with 15 bases between. The length of the CDR3 is 14 residues.

This clonotype was seen repeatedly, ten times or more. The genes are TRBV12-3 or TRBV12-4 and TRBJ1-5, with a weak D call TRBD1 (5 bases). CDR3 length: 12 amino acids. Trimming pared 6 bases from V and 4 bases from J, leaving 7 bases between. CDR3 residues: CASSAGNQPQHF. CDR3 DNA: TGTGCCAGCAGCGCAGGGAATCAGCCCCAGCATTTT.

This clonotype was recorded only once. The chain has TRBV6-1 and TRBJ1-5; 7 nucleotides line up with TRBD1. This CDR3 has 17 residues. The V and J ends lost 5 bases and 0 bases, in that order; junction bases with no gene match: 10. Germline V gene lookup returns CDR1 MNHNS and CDR2 SASEGT. DNA of the CDR3: TGTGCCAGCAGTCCCGGGACAGTACTTTCTAGCAATCAGCCCCAGCATTTT. Translated: CASSPGTVLSSNQPQHF.

This clonotype has ten or more counts. V and J are TRBV28 and TRBJ1-2; 7 nucleotides match TRBD1. Germline V CDR1 and CDR2: MDHEN, SYDVKM. The CDR3 contains 14 residues. V gave up 8 bases and J gave up 1 base; unmatched junction bases: 7. The CDR3 region is CASRVGTVNYGYTF. CDR3 coding DNA: TGTGCCAGCCGTGTCGGGACAGTTAACTATGGCTACACCTTC.

The table lists this clonotype with many counts. J is TRBJ1-1 and V is TRBV5-4, with a tentative D call TRBD1 (5 bases). CDR1 is SGHNT, CDR2 YYREEE, per germline (reference sequence). V was clipped by 1 base and J by 3 bases, with 16 bases between them. This CDR3 comprises 16 residues. This chain's CDR3 is CASSLRPGRKDTEAFF. The CDR3, as DNA: TGTGCCAGCAGCTTGAGGCCAGGGCGAAAGGACACTGAAGCTTTCTTT. Variable domain in full (rest from reference TRBV5-4 and TRBJ1-1): ETGVTQSPTHLIKTRGQQVTLRCSSQSGHNTVSWYQQALGQGPQFIFQYYREEENGRGNFPPRFSGLQFPNYSSELNVNALELDDSALYLCASSLRPGRKDTEAFFGQGTRLTVV.

This clonotype came up many times. The V gene is TRBV10-1, the J gene TRBJ2-7; TRBD1 matches at 10 bases. The CDR3 is 16 residues long. Trimming removed 3 bases from V and 9 bases from J; junction bases left unmatched: 14. Germline V gives CDR1 WNHNN, CDR2 SYGVQD (reference sequence). CDR3 sequence reads: CASSDNPGQGTLWQYF. In nucleotides, the CDR3 is TGCGCCAGCAGTGACAATCCGGGACAGGGGACACTCTGGCAGTACTTC.

This clonotype was counted at least ten times. The chain recombines TRBV20-1 with TRBJ2-5; D call uncertain. There are 11 residues in the CDR3. In germline, CDR1 is DFQATT, CDR2 SNEGSKA (reference sequence). V lost 6 bases to trimming and J lost 4 bases, with 9 bases between them. The CDR3 region is CSARTTETQYF. The CDR3 region has the DNA TGCAGTGCCCGAACCACAGAGACCCAGTACTTC.

The chain carries TRBV24-1 and TRBJ2-5; 10 bases line up with TRBD2. This CDR3 region has 16 residues. Looked up from germline, CDR1 is KGHDR and CDR2 is SFDVKD. The V segment lost 3 bases and the J segment 0 bases; nucleotides outside the gene matches: 3. The CDR3 protein is CATSDMLAGDQETQYF. The CDR3 coding sequence is TGTGCCACCAGTGATATGCTAGCGGGGGACCAAGAGACCCAGTACTTC.

The V and J genes are TRBV25-1 and TRBJ2-3; 8 nucleotides match TRBD2. The CDR3 totals 15 residues. With 3 bases clipped from V and 2 bases from J, the junction kept 4 bases outside the gene matches. Germline lookup yields CDR1 MGHDK and CDR2 SYGVNS. CDR3 DNA sequence: TGTGCCAGCAGTGAGCGGGAGGCCCCCACAGATACGCAGTATTTT. Amino acids: CASSEREAPTDTQYF.

This clonotype has a handful of counts. The chain carries TRBV5-1 and TRBJ2-5; 10 bases map to TRBD2. Germline loops: CDR1 SGHRS, CDR2 YFSETQ. With V trimmed by 2 bases and J by 7 bases, 17 bases remained unmatched. This CDR3 is 18 amino acids long. This CDR3 reads CASSLASGGARKIVTQYF. DNA of the CDR3: TGCGCCAGCAGCTTAGCCAGCGGGGGGGCCCGGAAGATTGTGACCCAGTACTTC. The complete variable domain, with remaining parts taken from reference TRBV5-1 and TRBJ2-5, reads KAGVTQTPRYLIKTRGQQVTLSCSPISGHRSVSWYQQTPGQGLQFLFEYFSETQRNKGNFPGRFSGRQFSNSRSEMNVSTLELGDSALYLCASSLASGGARKIVTQYFGPGTRLLVL.

This clonotype has at least ten counts. The chain couples TRBV7-2 to TRBJ2-7; unclear D gene. CDR3 length: 11 residues. V was clipped by 10 bases and J by 4 bases, with 11 bases between them. Germline V gives CDR1 SGHTA, CDR2 FQGNSA. The CDR3 region has the DNA TGTGCCACCGGAGATAGGTACGAGCAGTACTTC. Its protein is CATGDRYEQYF.

This clonotype was detected ten times or more. The chain combines TRBV30 with TRBJ1-2, with D hard to call. CDR3 length: 11 amino acids. The germline V gene encodes CDR1 GTSNPN and CDR2 SVGIG (reference sequence). Trimming removed 2 bases from V and 7 bases from J, with 8 bases in between. The CDR3, as DNA: TGTGCCTGGAGTCACGGGGTTGGCTACACCTTC. Residues: CAWSHGVGYTF.

This clonotype was seen at least ten times. The J gene is TRBJ2-2, the V gene TRBV20-1; TRBD1 matches at 8 bases. The CDR3 contains 15 residues. The junction had 8 bases not matched to a gene; V was cut back by 1 base and J by 7 bases. CDR1 and CDR2 from the germline V gene are DFQATT and SNEGSKA (reference sequence). The CDR3 DNA is TGCAGTGCTAGAGTTTCAGGGGGCGCCTTCGGGGAGCTGTTTTTT. Its protein product is CSARVSGGAFGELFF.

The V and J genes are TRBV28 and TRBJ2-7; D uncertain. This CDR3 is 14 amino acids long. Trimming removed 6 bases at V and 2 bases at J, with 14 bases between. Looked up from germline, CDR1 is MDHEN and CDR2 is SYDVKM. CDR3: CASRPPLGTYEQYF. As DNA, the CDR3 is TGTGCCAGCAGGCCCCCTTTGGGCACCTACGAGCAGTACTTC. Drawing the rest from reference TRBV28 and TRBJ2-7, the complete variable domain is DVKVTQSSRYLVKRTGEKVFLECVQDMDHENMFWYRQDPGLGLRLIYFSYDVKMKEKGDIPEGYSVSREKKERFSLILESASTNQTSMYLCASRPPLGTYEQYFGPGTRLTVT.

This chain connects TRBV28 to TRBJ1-5, with D unclear. Trimming removed 2 bases at V and 5 bases at J, with 13 bases between. Germline V gene sequence: CDR1 MDHEN, CDR2 SYDVKM. The CDR3 has 15 amino acids. The DNA of the CDR3 is TGTGCCAGCAGTTTAGTTTGGCGGCCCGATCAGCCCCAGCATTTT. The encoded protein is CASSLVWRPDQPQHF.

This clonotype was seen ten or more times. The genes are TRBV7-2 and TRBJ2-4, with 10 bases fitting TRBD1. Germline V gene lookup returns CDR1 SGHTA and CDR2 FQGNSA. This CDR3 has 15 amino acids. Losses at the gene ends were 5 bases for V and 6 bases for J; bases not matched to a gene: 7. The CDR3 loop is CASSQGTGDLNIQYF. DNA for the CDR3: TGTGCCAGCAGCCAGGGGACAGGGGATTTAAACATTCAGTACTTC.

The sample holds many counts of this clonotype. The chain joins TRBV20-1 to TRBJ2-5; TRBD2 matches at 13 bases. The CDR3 totals 19 residues. Germline CDR1 reads DFQATT; CDR2 reads SNEGSKA (reference sequence). The trim removed 3 bases at V and 1 base at J, leaving 14 bases unmatched. The CDR3 is CSARGLAGKGIYTQETQYF. The CDR3, as DNA: TGCAGTGCTAGGGGACTAGCGGGAAAGGGCATCTATACCCAAGAGACCCAGTACTTC.

This clonotype was seen ten or more times. The V and J genes are TRBV25-1 and TRBJ2-3; D perhaps matches TRBD1 (6 bases). CDR1 and CDR2 (germline): MGHDK, SYGVNS. Trimming left V 5 bases short and J 2 bases short, with 14 bases between. The CDR3 has 15 residues. For the CDR3, the DNA is TGTGCCAGCAGTTCCCGACAGGACTCCACAGATACGCAGTATTTT. It translates to CASSSRQDSTDTQYF. Full variable domain (missing parts from reference TRBV25-1 and TRBJ2-3): EADIYQTPRYLVIGTGKKITLECSQTMGHDKMYWYQQDPGMELHLIHYSYGVNSTEKGDLSSESTVSRIRTEHFPLTLESARPSHTSQYLCASSSRQDSTDTQYFGPGTRLTVL.